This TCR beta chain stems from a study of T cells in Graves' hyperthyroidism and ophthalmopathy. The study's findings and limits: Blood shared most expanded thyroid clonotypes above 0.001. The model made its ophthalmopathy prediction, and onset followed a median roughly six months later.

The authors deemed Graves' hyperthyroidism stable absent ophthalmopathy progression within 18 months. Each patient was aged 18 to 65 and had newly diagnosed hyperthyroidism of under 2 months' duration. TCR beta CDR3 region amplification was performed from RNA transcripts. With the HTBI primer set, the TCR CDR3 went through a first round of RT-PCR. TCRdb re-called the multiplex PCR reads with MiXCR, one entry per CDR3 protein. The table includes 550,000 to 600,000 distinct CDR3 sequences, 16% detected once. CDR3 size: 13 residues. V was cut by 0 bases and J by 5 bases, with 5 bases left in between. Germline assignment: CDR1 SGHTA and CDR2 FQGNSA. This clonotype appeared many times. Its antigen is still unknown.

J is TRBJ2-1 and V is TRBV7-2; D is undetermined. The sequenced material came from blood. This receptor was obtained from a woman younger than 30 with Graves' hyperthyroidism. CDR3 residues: CASSLAWDNEQFF. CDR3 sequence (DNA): TGTGCCAGCAGCTTAGCGTGGGACAATGAGCAGTTCTTC.